This T cell receptor beta chain was sequenced during a study of metastatic and nonmetastatic thyroid tumors (TCRdb year 2020). With regard to the full study: Repertoires were compared across peripheral blood and tumor or nodule tissue samples from malignant and benign thyroid patients.

Measured from the cysteine to the phenylalanine, the CDR3 is 16 residues long. The sequence is cut down to CDR3 DNA, 48 bases in frame from base 1. Trimming takes 0 bases from V and 2 bases from J, and the germline ends sit 11 bases apart. The germline V gene (reference sequence) specifies LGHDT as CDR1 and YNNKEL as CDR2. What the authors observed across the whole study: TCR beta diversity was reported as significantly higher in malignant tumors than in benign nodules, in both blood and tumor samples.

This clone was seen many times. Its recognized antigen is unknown. The record has no base qualities; no much larger clone is one base away. Library method: PCR. Sequencing instrument: Illumina HiSeq 4000. High-throughput sequencing was used to profile the TCR beta-chain CDR3 region of every patient. Per the original workflow: The researchers built a classifier to tell apart papillary thyroid cancer patients with distant metastasis, based on CDR3 differences among clinicopathological groups. The Shannon index was used to assess repertoire diversity, and the Morisita-Horn index was used to assess tumor-blood repertoire similarity. The public reads were reanalyzed by TCRdb: fastp trimming at Q25, MiXCR alignment, in-frame beta chains only. The V and J calls here are based on TCRdb, not the publication. A total of approximately 15,000 clones appear in this sample, roughly 21% of them only once. In total, the top ten clones hold around 12% of the sample.

None of the patients had been given any treatment before thyroid surgery. Patient clinical samples collected from the early 2010s to the late 2010s were retrospectively analysed using T-cell receptor beta sequencing. Recombination connected TRBV3-1 to TRBJ1-5; TRBD1 might be the D gene, on 6 matching bases. This receptor was identified in a female donor with papillary thyroid cancer or a benign thyroid nodule (not recorded which). Some clones in this sample may be carry-over from other donors' samples. The sequencing input was tumor tissue. CDR3 region: CASSQDWTEGNQPQHF. The DNA reads as follows: TGTGCCAGCAGCCAAGATTGGACAGAGGGCAATCAGCCCCAGCATTTT.